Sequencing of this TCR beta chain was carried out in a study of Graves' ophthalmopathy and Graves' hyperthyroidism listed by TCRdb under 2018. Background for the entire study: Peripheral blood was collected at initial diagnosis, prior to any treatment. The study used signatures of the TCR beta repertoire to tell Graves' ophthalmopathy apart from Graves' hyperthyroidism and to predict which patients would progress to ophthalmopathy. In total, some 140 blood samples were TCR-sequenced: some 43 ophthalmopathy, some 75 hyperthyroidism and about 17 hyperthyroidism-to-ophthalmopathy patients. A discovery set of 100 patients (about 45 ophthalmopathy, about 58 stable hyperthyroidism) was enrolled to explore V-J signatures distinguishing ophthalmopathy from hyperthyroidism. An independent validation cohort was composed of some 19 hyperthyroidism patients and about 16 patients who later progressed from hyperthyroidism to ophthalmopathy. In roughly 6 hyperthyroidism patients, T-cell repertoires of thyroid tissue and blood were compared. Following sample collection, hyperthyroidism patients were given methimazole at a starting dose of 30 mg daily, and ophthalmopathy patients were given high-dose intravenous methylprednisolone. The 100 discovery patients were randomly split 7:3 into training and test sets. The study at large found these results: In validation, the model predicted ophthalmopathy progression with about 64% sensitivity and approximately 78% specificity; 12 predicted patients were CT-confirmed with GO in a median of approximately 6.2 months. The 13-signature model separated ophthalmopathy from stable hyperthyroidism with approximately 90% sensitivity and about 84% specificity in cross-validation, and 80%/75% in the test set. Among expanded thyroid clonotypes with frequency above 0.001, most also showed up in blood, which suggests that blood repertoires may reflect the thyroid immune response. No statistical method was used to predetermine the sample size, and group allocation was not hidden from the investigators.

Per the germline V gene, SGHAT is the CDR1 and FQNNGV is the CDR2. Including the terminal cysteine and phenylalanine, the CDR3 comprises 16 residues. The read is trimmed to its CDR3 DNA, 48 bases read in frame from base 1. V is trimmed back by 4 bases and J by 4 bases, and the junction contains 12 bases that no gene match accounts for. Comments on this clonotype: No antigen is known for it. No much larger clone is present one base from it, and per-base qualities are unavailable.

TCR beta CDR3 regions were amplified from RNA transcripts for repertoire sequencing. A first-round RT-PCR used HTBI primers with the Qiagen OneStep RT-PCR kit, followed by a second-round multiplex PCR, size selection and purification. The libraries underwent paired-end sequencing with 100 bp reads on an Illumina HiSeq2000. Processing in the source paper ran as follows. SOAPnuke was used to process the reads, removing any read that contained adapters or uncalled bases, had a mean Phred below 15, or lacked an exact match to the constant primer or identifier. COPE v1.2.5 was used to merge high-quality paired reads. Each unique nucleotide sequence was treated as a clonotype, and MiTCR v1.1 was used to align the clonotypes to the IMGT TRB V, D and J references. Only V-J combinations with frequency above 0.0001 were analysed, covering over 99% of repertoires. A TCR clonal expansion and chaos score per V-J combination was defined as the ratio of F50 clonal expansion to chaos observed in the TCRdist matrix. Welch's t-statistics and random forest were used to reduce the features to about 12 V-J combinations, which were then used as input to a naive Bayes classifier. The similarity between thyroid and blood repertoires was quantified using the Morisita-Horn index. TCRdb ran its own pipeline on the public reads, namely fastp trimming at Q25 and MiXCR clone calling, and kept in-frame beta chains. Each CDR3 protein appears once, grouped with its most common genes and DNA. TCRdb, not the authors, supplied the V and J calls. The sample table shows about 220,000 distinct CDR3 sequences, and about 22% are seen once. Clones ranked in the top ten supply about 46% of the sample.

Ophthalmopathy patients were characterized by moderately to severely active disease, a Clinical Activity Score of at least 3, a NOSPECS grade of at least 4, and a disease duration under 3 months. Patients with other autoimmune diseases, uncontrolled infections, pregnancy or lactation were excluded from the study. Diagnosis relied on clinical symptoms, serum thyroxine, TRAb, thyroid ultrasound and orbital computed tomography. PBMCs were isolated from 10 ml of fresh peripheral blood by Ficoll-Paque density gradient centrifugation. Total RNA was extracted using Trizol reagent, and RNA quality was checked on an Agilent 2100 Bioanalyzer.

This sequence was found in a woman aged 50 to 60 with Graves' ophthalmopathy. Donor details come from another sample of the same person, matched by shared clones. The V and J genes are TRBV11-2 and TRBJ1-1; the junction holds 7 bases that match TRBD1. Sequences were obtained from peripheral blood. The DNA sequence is TGTGCCAGCAGCTCCCAGGGGACAGTTGCCGGCACTGAAGCTTTCTTT. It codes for CASSSQGTVAGTEAFF.